The TCR beta chain under discussion was sequenced for a study of CD8+CD57+ T cells in acquired aplastic anemia. The CDR3 sequence is 12 residues long. Trimming left V 5 bases short and J 11 bases short, with 15 bases between. Per the germline V gene, CDR1 is ENHRY and CDR2 is SYGVKD. It was genomic DNA that served as the template for profiling TCR beta VDJ and CDR3. TCRdb passed the reads through MiXCR, listing each CDR3 protein once. The sample lists 150,000 or so distinct CDR3 sequences, 55% to 75% occurring once. This clonotype was found once. This TCR came from a human donor in good health. The material sequenced was sorted CD4+, CD8+, or CD8+CD57+ T cells (not recorded which) from PBMCs. The genes are TRBV10-3 and TRBJ1-2; possible D gene TRBD1, 5 bases. The CDR3 loop is CAISLGREGYTF. Here the CDR3 DNA reads TGTGCCATCAGTCTTGGCAGGGAAGGTTACACCTTC.